The source of this T cell receptor (beta chain) is a study of Ad26.COV2.S vaccination and SARS-CoV-2 variants. As for treatment: roughly 20 received Ad26.COV2.S at low or high dose, single or two shots; a few received placebo; per-sample allocation not given. The samples date from day 63 after the first vaccine or placebo injection. Only in-frame clones appear in the TCRdb table, and some are missing; sequencing was by immunoSEQ multiplex PCR. In the table there are fewer than 400,000 clones, roughly 90% of which are singletons. Germline CDR1 LNHDA, CDR2 SQIVND (reference sequence). The CDR3 consists of 18 residues. V gave up 3 bases and J gave up 0 bases, with 18 bases separating them.

This rearrangement joins TRBV19 to TRBJ1-5, with D hard to call. The source of this sequence is a person between 18 and 65 years old who received the Ad26.COV2.S COVID-19 vaccine or a placebo. The sample consisted of peripheral blood, taken in a trial of Ad26.COV2.S vaccine versus placebo. In nucleotides, the CDR3 is TGTGCCAGTAGTATTTCCGGGATGGGTCCGATTAGCAATCAGCCCCAGCATTTT. It is translated as CASSISGMGPISNQPQHF.